This entry lists 2 T cell receptor beta chains sequenced from one sample in a study of blood T cell repertoires in COVID-19. Assay: immunoSEQ multiplex PCR; the TCRdb copy retains only in-frame clones and omits some. The sample records 84,000 or so clones, approximately 78% being singletons. The sample taken for sequencing was peripheral blood. Receptors were obtained from a human donor in a cohort sampled during active COVID-19.

V usage is TRBV5-1 and J usage is TRBJ2-5; 7 nucleotides line up with TRBD2. Germline V gives CDR1 SGHRS, CDR2 YFSETQ. This CDR3 has 15 residues. Losses at the gene ends were 1 base for V and 4 bases for J; bases not matched to a gene: 7. This chain's CDR3 is CASSLYRGEGETQYF. The DNA of the CDR3 is TGCGCCAGCAGCTTGTATCGGGGGGAAGGAGAGACCCAGTACTTC.

The chain recombines TRBV5-4 with TRBJ2-3, with TRBD1 identical over 7 bases. This CDR3 region has 13 residues. The ends lost 5 bases at V and 8 bases at J; junction bases unmatched: 8. From germline, CDR1 is SGHNT and CDR2 YYREEE (reference sequence). CDR3 region: CASRADRQGTQYF. In DNA form, the CDR3 reads TGTGCCAGCAGGGCCGACAGACAGGGTACGCAGTATTTT. The full variable domain, with the rest looked up from reference TRBV5-4 and TRBJ2-3, is ETGVTQSPTHLIKTRGQQVTLRCSSQSGHNTVSWYQQALGQGPQFIFQYYREEENGRGNFPPRFSGLQFPNYSSELNVNALELDDSALYLCASRADRQGTQYFGPGTRLTVL.